The clone carrying this TCR beta chain appeared a few times. Antigen: not known. Using immunoSEQ multiplex PCR, the repertoire was profiled, and TCRdb retains in-frame clones only, with some absent. The sample yields 120,000 or so clones, roughly 90% seen once. The data belong to a study of cytomegalovirus exposure and HLA in healthy donors. Overall study: Later analysis reported that the 120 or so validation repertoires shared the platform of the roughly 630 first-cohort repertoires. Study observations and caveats: With high specificity and sensitivity, the classifier reportedly diagnosed cytomegalovirus status. The study recorded over 150 TCR beta chains that were cytomegalovirus-associated. In vitro testing confirmed three CMV-associated chains as specific for CMV antigens.

The CDR3 is 15 residues long. V lost 6 bases to trimming and J lost 1 base; unmatched junction nucleotides: 7. CDR1 and CDR2 (germline): SNHLY, FYNNEI. The source material was PBMCs. This clonotype was obtained from a young woman in good health and CMV-seronegative. The chain carries TRBV2 and TRBJ1-1; 8 positions match TRBD1. Written as DNA, the CDR3 is TGTGCCAGCAGCGGTAGGACAGGGACGAACACTGAAGCTTTCTTT. It specifies CASSGRTGTNTEAFF.